The 17 T cell receptor beta chains below come from one sample, sequenced in a study of blood T cell repertoires in COVID-19. Measured with immunoSEQ multiplex PCR; TCRdb has only the in-frame clones, and not every one. This sample has about 440,000 clones, with roughly 87% found just once. Sequences were obtained from PBMCs or T cells enriched from blood (not recorded which). All receptors derive from a man between 18 and 29 years old who had recovered from COVID-19.

The chain joins TRBV5-1 to TRBJ2-1; 9 positions match TRBD2. The CDR3 sequence is 14 residues long. In germline, CDR1 is SGHRS, CDR2 YFSETQ. The trim removed 0 bases at V and 6 bases at J, leaving 1 base unmatched. The CDR3: CASSLGREGNEQFF. The CDR3 coding sequence is TGCGCCAGCAGCTTGGGGCGGGAGGGCAATGAGCAGTTCTTC.

This sequence joins TRBV11-2 and TRBJ2-5, with 8 bases lining up with TRBD2. Trimming at V came to 5 bases and at J to 2 bases, leaving 13 bases not matched to a gene. The germline V gene encodes CDR1 SGHAT and CDR2 FQNNGV. CDR3 length: 17 amino acids. CDR3 protein: CASSTQKLAGLQETQYF. In nucleotides, the CDR3 is TGTGCCAGCAGCACGCAGAAGCTAGCGGGCCTTCAAGAGACCCAGTACTTC.

The V gene is TRBV7-9, the J gene TRBJ2-1, with 10 nucleotides matching TRBD2. The CDR3 loop spans 15 amino acids. V shed 6 bases, J shed 4 bases, and the junction held 6 bases outside the gene matches. Germline assignment: CDR1 SEHNR and CDR2 FQNEAQ (reference sequence). The CDR3 sequence: CASRSTSGLYNEQFF. CDR3 bases: TGTGCCAGCAGGTCGACTAGCGGGCTATACAATGAGCAGTTCTTC.

This chain uses TRBV7-9 with TRBJ1-3, with a tentative D call TRBD1 (5 bases). The CDR3 runs to 14 residues. Germline-derived CDR1 and CDR2 are SEHNR and FQNEAQ (reference sequence). The V gene lost 3 bases and the J gene lost 4 bases, with 10 bases spanning the gap. The DNA of the CDR3 is TGTGCCAGCAGCTTTTCCAGGGCCGGAAACACCATATATTTT. It codes for CASSFSRAGNTIYF.

This rearrangement joins TRBV7-2 to TRBJ2-1, with D unclear. Germline V gene sequence: CDR1 SGHTA, CDR2 FQGNSA. The germline V and J ends were trimmed by 3 bases and 3 bases, with 6 bases remaining between them. CDR3 length equals 13 residues. As DNA, the CDR3 is TGTGCCAGCAGCTTGACAAACTACAATGAGCAGTTCTTC. This gives the protein CASSLTNYNEQFF.

The J gene is TRBJ2-7, the V gene TRBV4-1; a possible D gene is TRBD2 (6 bases). The CDR3 sequence is 13 residues long. Germline-derived CDR1 and CDR2 are MGHRA and YSYEKL. With 4 bases removed from V and 9 bases from J, the gap between germline ends came to 16 bases. CDR3 in amino acids: CASSPSSGLGQYF. Here the CDR3 DNA reads TGCGCCAGCAGCCCCTCCTCGGGACTTGGGCAGTACTTC.

The CDR3, as DNA: TGTGCCAGCAGCCCGTCTAGCGGGGGGGCCAGGTACAATGAGCAGTTCTTC. Residues: CASSPSSGGARYNEQFF. This rearrangement joins TRBV7-2 to TRBJ2-1; 12 bases match TRBD2. CDR1 is SGHTA, CDR2 FQGNSA, per germline. V lost 5 bases, J lost 4 bases, and 9 bases stayed unmatched. The CDR3 runs 17 residues.

This clone appeared once. The chain couples TRBV2 to TRBJ2-1, with TRBD1 matching over 8 bases. J was trimmed by 9 bases and V by 2 bases; bases with no gene match: 12. Germline V gene sequence: CDR1 SNHLY, CDR2 FYNNEI. This CDR3 has 16 amino acids. CDR3 DNA: TGTGCCAGCAGTGAATCTGGGGACAGGAGTTGGCGTGAGCAGTTCTTC. Protein product: CASSESGDRSWREQFF.

This rearrangement joins TRBV5-4 to TRBJ2-5; 7 nucleotides align to TRBD1. The CDR3 loop spans 15 amino acids. Per the germline V gene, CDR1 is SGHNT and CDR2 is YYREEE (reference sequence). V was clipped by 0 bases and J by 3 bases; unmatched bases: 5. The CDR3 bases are TGTGCCAGCAGCTTGGCCGGGACAGATGAAGAGACCCAGTACTTC. This encodes CASSLAGTDEETQYF.

This clone appeared a few times. The rearrangement links TRBV6-1 to TRBJ1-5; TRBD1 might be the D (5 bases). The CDR3 length is 16 residues. CDR1 and CDR2 (germline): MNHNS, SASEGT. V shed 0 bases and J shed 0 bases, with 9 bases lying between them. The CDR3 region is CASSEAPRASNQPQHF. The DNA of the CDR3 is TGTGCCAGCAGTGAAGCCCCCAGGGCTAGCAATCAGCCCCAGCATTTT.

The chain uses TRBV2 and TRBJ1-5; D perhaps matches TRBD1 (5 bases). The CDR3 length is 16 residues. V lost 6 bases to trimming and J lost 1 base, with 16 bases between them. CDR1 and CDR2 (germline): SNHLY, FYNNEI. As DNA, the CDR3 is TGTGCCAGCAGACAGGACTGGGGAGGAAGCAATCAGCCCCAGCATTTT. Its translation: CASRQDWGGSNQPQHF.

A few counts support this clone. This chain joins TRBV28 and TRBJ1-1, with 9 bases fitting TRBD1. The CDR3 extends over 12 amino acids. V was clipped by 7 bases and J by 7 bases; unmatched bases: 4. Germline V gene lookup returns CDR1 MDHEN and CDR2 SYDVKM. In nucleotides, the CDR3 is TGTGCCAGCATCGACAGGGGGGATGAAGCTTTCTTT. It specifies CASIDRGDEAFF.

The rearrangement links TRBV4-1 to TRBJ1-1, with D unclear. V dropped 2 bases and J dropped 4 bases, with 14 bases sitting between them. Germline V gene sequence: CDR1 MGHRA, CDR2 YSYEKL. The CDR3 length is 15 residues. In DNA, the CDR3 is TGCGCCAGCAGCCAACTGAAGAGGGTTGGCACTGAAGCTTTCTTT. It yields the protein CASSQLKRVGTEAFF.

The chain links TRBV7-9 to TRBJ2-2; 14 bases are a match to TRBD2. This CDR3 is 16 amino acids long. The V and J ends lost 5 bases and 6 bases, in that order; junction bases with no gene match: 5. Germline assignment: CDR1 SEHNR and CDR2 FQNEAQ (reference sequence). This CDR3 reads CASSLGTSGGAGELFF. CDR3 DNA: TGTGCCAGCAGCCTAGGGACTAGCGGGGGTGCCGGGGAGCTGTTTTTT.

V gene TRBV11-2 combines with J gene TRBJ1-1; D is uncertain. V was pared by 0 bases and J by 3 bases, with 14 bases between. Germline loops: CDR1 SGHAT, CDR2 FQNNGV. The CDR3 sequence is 16 residues long. CDR3 residues: CASSLEGGLRDTEAFF. DNA for the CDR3: TGTGCCAGCAGCTTAGAGGGAGGGTTAAGGGACACTGAAGCTTTCTTT.

The chain is built from TRBV15 and TRBJ1-1, with D tentatively TRBD1 (6 bases). V lost 0 bases to trimming and J lost 7 bases, with 18 bases between them. Germline V gene sequence: CDR1 LNHNV, CDR2 YYDKDF (reference sequence). The CDR3 is made up of 16 amino acids. The CDR3 reads CATSRDPAGADNEAFF. The CDR3 DNA reads as TGTGCCACCAGCAGAGACCCGGCAGGGGCGGATAATGAAGCTTTCTTT.

The chain combines TRBV28 with TRBJ2-5; weak D call: TRBD2 (5 bases). This CDR3 spans 12 amino acids. Germline V gives CDR1 MDHEN, CDR2 SYDVKM. V dropped 3 bases and J dropped 5 bases, with 7 bases sitting between them. CDR3 region: CASSFPGETQYF. The CDR3 bases are TGTGCCAGCAGTTTCCCGGGGGAGACCCAGTACTTC.